This TCR beta chain was recovered during a study of T cell responses to AZD1222 COVID-19 vaccine. Sequenced by immunoSEQ multiplex PCR; TCRdb stores in-frame clones only, minus some. The sample yields over 75,000 clones, approximately 92% seen once. V was pared by 7 bases and J by 10 bases, with 11 bases between. The CDR3 consists of 11 residues. The chain couples TRBV12-3 or TRBV12-4 to TRBJ2-1; D is ambiguous. This specimen was peripheral blood, taken 28 days after the second AZD1222 dose. The TCR was taken from an adult who received the AZD1222 COVID-19 vaccine. CDR3 in amino acids: CASTNGGEQFF. CDR3 DNA: TGTGCCAGCACCAATGGTGGGGAGCAGTTCTTC.